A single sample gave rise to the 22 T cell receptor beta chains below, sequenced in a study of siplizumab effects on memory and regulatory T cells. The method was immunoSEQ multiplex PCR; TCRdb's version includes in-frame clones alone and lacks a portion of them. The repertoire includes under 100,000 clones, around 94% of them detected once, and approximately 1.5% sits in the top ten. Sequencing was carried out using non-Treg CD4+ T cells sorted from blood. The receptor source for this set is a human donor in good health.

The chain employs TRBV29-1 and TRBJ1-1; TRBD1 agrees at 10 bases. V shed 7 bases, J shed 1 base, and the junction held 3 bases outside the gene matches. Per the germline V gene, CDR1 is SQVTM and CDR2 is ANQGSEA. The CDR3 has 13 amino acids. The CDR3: CSARTGGNTEAFF. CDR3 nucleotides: TGCAGCGCTAGGACAGGGGGGAACACTGAAGCTTTCTTT. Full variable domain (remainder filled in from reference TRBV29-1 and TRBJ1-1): SAVISQKPSRDICQRGTSLTIQCQVDSQVTMMFWYRQQPGQSLTLIATANQGSEATYESGFVIDKFPISRPNLTFSTLTVSNMSPEDSSIYLCSARTGGNTEAFFGQGTRLTVV.

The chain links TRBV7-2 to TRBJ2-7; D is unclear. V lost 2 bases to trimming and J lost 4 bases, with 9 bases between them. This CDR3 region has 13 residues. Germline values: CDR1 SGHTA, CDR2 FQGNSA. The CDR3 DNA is TGTGCCAGCAGCTTACGGTCAAGATACGAGCAGTACTTC. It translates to CASSLRSRYEQYF.

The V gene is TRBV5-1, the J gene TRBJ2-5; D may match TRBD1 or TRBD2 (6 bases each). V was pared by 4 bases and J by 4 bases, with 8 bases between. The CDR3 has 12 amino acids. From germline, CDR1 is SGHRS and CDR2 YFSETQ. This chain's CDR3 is CASSGGRETQYF. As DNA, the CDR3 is TGCGCCAGCAGCGGGGGGCGAGAGACCCAGTACTTC.

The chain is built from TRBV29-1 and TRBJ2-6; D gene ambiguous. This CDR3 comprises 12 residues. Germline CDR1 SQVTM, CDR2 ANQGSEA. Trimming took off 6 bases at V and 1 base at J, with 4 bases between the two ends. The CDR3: CSVRSGANVLTF. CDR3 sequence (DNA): TGCAGCGTCCGATCTGGGGCCAACGTCCTGACTTTC.

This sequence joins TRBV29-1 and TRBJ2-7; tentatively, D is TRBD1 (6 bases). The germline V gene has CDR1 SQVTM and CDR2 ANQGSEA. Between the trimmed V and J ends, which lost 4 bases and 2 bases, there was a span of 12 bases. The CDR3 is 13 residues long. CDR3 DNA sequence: TGCAGCGTTGCGGGACACGTAACCTACGAGCAGTACTTC. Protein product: CSVAGHVTYEQYF.

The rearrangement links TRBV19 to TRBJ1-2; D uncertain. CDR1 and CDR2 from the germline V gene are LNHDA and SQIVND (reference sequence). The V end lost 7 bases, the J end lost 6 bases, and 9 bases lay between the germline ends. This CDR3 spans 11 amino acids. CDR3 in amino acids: CASNVGNGYTF. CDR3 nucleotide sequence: TGTGCCAGTAATGTTGGGAATGGCTACACCTTC. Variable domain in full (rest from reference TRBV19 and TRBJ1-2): DGGITQSPKYLFRKEGQNVTLSCEQNLNHDAMYWYRQDPGQGLRLIYYSQIVNDFQKGDIAEGYSVSREKKESFPLTVTSAQKNPTAFYLCASNVGNGYTFGSGTRLTVV.

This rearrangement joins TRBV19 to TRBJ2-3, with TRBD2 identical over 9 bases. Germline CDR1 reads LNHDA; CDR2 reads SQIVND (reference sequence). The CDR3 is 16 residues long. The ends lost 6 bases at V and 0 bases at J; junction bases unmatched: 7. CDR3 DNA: TGTGCCAGTAGCCCATCTCTAGCGGGAAGCACAGATACGCAGTATTTT. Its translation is CASSPSLAGSTDTQYF.

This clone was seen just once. DNA for the CDR3: TGTGCCAGCAGCTTAATGAACGCACGATCAGAGGAGGCTTTCTTT. Translating it yields CASSLMNARSEEAFF. The chain has TRBV7-3 and TRBJ1-1, with D uncertain. Trimming left V 1 base short and J 11 bases short, with 20 bases between. CDR1 is SGHTA and CDR2 is FQGTGA in the germline V gene. There are 15 residues in the CDR3.

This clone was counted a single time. The CDR3 DNA follows: TGTGCCAGTAGTATTTCCGGACAGGGGGCCTACGAGCAGTACTTC. Its translation: CASSISGQGAYEQYF. The J gene is TRBJ2-7, the V gene TRBV19, with 10 bases aligning to TRBD1. J was trimmed by 2 bases and V by 3 bases; bases with no gene match: 4. The CDR3 runs 15 residues. Per germline, CDR1 LNHDA and CDR2 SQIVND (reference sequence).

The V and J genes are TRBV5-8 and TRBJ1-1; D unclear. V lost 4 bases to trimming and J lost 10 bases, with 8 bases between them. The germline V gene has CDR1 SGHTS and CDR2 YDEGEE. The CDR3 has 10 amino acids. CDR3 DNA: TGTGCCAGCAGCCGTCTCGGAGCTTTCTTT. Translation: CASSRLGAFF. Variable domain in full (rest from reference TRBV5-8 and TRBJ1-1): EAGVTQSPTHLIKTRGQQATLRCSPISGHTSVYWYQQALGLGLQFLLWYDEGEERNRGNFPPRFSGRQFPNYSSELNVNALELEDSALYLCASSRLGAFFGQGTRLTVV.

DNA of the CDR3: TGTGCCAGCAGTCAGACGCGTCATACCTATGGCTACACCTTC. Amino acids: CASSQTRHTYGYTF. The V gene is TRBV6-1, the J gene TRBJ1-2, with unresolved D. Germline assignment: CDR1 MNHNS and CDR2 SASEGT. V lost 5 bases and J lost 4, with 14 bases in between. The CDR3 is 14 amino acids.

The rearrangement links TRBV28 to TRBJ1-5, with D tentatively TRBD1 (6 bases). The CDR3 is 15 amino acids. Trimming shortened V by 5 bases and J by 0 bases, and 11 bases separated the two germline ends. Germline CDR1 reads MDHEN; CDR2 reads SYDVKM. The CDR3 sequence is CASSPTGYSNQPQHF. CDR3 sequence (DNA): TGTGCCAGCAGTCCTACAGGGTATAGCAATCAGCCCCAGCATTTT.

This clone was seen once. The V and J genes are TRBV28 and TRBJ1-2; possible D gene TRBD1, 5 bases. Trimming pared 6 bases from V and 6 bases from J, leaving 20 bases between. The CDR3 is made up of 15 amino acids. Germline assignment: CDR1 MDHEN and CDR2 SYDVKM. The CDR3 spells CASRPQETRSNGYTF. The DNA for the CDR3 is TGTGCCAGCAGACCACAGGAAACCCGGTCTAATGGCTACACCTTC.

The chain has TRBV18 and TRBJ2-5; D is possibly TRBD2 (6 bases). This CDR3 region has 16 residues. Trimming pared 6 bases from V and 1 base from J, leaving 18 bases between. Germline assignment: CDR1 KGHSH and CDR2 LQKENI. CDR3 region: CASSLTAPGAQETQYF. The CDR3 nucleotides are TGTGCCAGCTCCCTGACCGCTCCGGGAGCCCAAGAGACCCAGTACTTC.

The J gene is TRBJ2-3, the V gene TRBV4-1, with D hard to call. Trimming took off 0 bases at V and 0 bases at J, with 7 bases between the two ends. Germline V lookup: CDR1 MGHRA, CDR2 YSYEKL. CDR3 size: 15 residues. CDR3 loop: CASSQDDTSTDTQYF. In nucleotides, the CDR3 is TGCGCCAGCAGCCAAGATGATACTAGCACAGATACGCAGTATTTT.

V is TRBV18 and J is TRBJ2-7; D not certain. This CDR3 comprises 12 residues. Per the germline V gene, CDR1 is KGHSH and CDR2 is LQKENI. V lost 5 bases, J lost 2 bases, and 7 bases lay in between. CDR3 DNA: TGTGCCAGCTCAGCTTCGACCTACGAGCAGTACTTC. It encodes CASSASTYEQYF.

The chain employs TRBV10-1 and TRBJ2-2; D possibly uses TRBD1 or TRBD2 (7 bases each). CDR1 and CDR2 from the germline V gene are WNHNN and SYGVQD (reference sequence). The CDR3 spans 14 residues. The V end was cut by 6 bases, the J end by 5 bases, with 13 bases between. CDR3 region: CASSNRGGTGELFF. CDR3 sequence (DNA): TGCGCCAGCAGCAACAGGGGAGGGACCGGGGAGCTGTTTTTT.

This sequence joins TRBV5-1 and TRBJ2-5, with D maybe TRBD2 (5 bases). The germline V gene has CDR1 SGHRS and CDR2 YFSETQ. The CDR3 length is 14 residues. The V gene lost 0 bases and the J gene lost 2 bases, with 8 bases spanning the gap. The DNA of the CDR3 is TGCGCCAGCAGCTTGGGACGGAGGCAAGAGACCCAGTACTTC. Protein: CASSLGRRQETQYF.

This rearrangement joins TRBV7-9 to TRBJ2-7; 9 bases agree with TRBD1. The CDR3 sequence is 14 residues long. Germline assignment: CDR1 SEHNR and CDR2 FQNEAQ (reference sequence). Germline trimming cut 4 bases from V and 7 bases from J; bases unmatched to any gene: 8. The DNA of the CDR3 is TGTGCCAGCAGCTACCCACAGGGGGCGGGGGAGCAGTACTTC. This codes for CASSYPQGAGEQYF.

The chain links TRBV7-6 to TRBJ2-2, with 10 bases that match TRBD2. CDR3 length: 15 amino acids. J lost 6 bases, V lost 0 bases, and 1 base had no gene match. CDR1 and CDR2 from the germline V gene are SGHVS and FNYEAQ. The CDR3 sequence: CASSLASGGPGELFF. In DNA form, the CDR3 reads TGTGCCAGCAGCTTAGCTAGCGGGGGGCCCGGGGAGCTGTTTTTT. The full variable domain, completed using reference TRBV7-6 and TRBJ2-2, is GAGVSQSPRYKVTKRGQDVALRCDPISGHVSLYWYRQALGQGPEFLTYFNYEAQQDKSGLPNDRFSAERPEGSISTLTIQRTEQRDSAMYRCASSLASGGPGELFFGEGSRLTVL.

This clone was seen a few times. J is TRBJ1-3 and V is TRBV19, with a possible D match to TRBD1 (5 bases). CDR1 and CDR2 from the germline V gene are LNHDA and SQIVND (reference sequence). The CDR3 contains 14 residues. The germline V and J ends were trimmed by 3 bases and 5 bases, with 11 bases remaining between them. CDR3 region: CASSIRTGRNTIYF. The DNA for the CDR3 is TGTGCCAGTAGTATTCGCACAGGTAGAAACACCATATATTTT.

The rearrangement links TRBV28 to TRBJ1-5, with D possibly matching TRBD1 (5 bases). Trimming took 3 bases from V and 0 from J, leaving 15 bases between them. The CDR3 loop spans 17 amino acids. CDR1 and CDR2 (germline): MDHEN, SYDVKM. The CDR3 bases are TGTGCCAGCAGTTTTTCATCAGGGTATTATAGCAATCAGCCCCAGCATTTT. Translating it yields CASSFSSGYYSNQPQHF.